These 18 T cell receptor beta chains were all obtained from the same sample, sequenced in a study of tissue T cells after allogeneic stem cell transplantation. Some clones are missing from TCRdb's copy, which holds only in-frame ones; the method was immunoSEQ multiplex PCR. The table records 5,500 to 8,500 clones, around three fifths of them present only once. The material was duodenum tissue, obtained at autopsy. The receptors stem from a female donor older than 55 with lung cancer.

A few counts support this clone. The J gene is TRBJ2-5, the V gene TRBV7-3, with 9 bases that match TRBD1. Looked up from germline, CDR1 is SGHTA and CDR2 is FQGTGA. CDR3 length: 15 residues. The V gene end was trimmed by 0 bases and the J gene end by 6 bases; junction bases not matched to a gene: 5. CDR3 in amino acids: CASSLTGTGRQTQYF. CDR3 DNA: TGTGCCAGCAGCTTAACCGGGACAGGGAGACAGACCCAGTACTTC.

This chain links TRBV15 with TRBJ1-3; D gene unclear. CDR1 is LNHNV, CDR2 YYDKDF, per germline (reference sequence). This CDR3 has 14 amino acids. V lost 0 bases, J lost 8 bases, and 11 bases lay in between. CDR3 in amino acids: CATSRDVRRDTIYF. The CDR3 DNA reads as TGTGCCACCAGCAGAGATGTACGAAGGGACACCATATATTTT.

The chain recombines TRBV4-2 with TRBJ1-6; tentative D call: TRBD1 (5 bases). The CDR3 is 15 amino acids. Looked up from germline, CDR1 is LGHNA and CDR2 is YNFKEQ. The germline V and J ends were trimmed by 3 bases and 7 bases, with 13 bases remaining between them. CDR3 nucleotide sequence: TGTGCCAGCAGCCAGGAACCCTACAGGAATTCACCCCTCCACTTT. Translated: CASSQEPYRNSPLHF.

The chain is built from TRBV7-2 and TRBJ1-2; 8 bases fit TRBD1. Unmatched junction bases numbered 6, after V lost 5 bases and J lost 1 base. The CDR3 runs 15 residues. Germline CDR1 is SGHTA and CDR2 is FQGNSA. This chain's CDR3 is CASSARGRINYGYTF. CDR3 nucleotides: TGTGCCAGCAGCGCCAGGGGGCGCATTAACTATGGCTACACCTTC. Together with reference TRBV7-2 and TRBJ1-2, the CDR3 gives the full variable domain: GAGVSQSPSNKVTEKGKDVELRCDPISGHTALYWYRQSLGQGLEFLIYFQGNSAPDKSGLPSDRFSAERTGGSVSTLTIQRTQQEDSAVYLCASSARGRINYGYTFGSGTRLTVV.

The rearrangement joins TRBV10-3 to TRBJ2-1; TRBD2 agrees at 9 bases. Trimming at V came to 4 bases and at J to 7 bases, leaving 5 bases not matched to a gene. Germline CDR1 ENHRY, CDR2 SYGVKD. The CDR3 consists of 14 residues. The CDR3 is CAISGAGGENEQFF. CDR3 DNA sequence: TGTGCCATCAGTGGAGCGGGGGGCGAGAATGAGCAGTTCTTC.

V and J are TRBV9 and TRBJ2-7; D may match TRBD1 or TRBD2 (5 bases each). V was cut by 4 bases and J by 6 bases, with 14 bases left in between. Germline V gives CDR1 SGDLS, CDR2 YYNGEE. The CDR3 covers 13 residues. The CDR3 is CASSPMGVGEQYF. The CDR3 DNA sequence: TGTGCCAGCAGCCCGATGGGGGTCGGCGAGCAGTACTTC.

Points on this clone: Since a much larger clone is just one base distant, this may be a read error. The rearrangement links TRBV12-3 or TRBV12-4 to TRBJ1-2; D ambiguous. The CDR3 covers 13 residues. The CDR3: CASCLYATGGYTF. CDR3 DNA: TGTGCCAGCTGTTTGTACGCGACCGGAGGCTACACCTTC.

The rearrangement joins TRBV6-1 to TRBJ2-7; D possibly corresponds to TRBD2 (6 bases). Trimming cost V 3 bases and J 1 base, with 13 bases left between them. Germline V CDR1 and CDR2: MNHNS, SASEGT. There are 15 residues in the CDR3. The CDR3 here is CASSEGRFSSYEQYF. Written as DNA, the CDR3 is TGTGCCAGCAGTGAGGGGAGGTTTTCTTCCTACGAGCAGTACTTC.

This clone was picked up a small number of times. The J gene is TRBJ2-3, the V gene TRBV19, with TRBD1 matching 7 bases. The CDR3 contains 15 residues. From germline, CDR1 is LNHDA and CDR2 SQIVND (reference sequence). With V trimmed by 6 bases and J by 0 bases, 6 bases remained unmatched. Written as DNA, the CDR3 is TGTGCCAGTAGGAGGGACAGAACTAGCACAGATACGCAGTATTTT. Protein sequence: CASRRDRTSTDTQYF.

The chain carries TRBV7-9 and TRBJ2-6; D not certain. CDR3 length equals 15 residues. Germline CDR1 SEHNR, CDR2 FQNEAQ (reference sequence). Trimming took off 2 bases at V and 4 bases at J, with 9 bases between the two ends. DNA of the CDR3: TGTGCCAGCAGCTTAAGTGGCTCGGGGGCCAACGTCCTGACTTTC. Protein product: CASSLSGSGANVLTF.

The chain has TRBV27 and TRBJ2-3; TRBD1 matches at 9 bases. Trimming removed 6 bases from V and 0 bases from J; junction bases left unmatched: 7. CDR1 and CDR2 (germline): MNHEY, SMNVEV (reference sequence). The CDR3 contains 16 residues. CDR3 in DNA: TGTGCCAGCAGACCTGGGACAGGGCTGAGCACAGATACGCAGTATTTT. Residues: CASRPGTGLSTDTQYF.

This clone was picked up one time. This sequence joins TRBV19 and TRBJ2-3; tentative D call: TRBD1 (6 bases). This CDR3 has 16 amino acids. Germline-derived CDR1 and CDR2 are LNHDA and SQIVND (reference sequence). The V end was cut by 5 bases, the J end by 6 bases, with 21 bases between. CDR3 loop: CASSSRVAVGADTQYF. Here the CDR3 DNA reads TGTGCCAGTAGTTCCCGGGTTGCGGTGGGGGCGGATACGCAGTATTTT. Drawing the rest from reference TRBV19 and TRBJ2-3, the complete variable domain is DGGITQSPKYLFRKEGQNVTLSCEQNLNHDAMYWYRQDPGQGLRLIYYSQIVNDFQKGDIAEGYSVSREKKESFPLTVTSAQKNPTAFYLCASSSRVAVGADTQYFGPGTRLTVL.

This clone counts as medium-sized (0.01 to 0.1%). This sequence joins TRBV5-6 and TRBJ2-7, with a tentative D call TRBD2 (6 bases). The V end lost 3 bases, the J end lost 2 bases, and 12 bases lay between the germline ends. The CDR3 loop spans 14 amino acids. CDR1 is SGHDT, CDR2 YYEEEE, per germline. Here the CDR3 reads CASSWGDFTYEQYF. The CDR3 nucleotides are TGTGCCAGCAGCTGGGGGGACTTTACCTACGAGCAGTACTTC.

For the CDR3, the DNA is TGTGCCAGCTCACCAGACAGGCCTGGTTACACCTTC. Residues: CASSPDRPGYTF. V and J are TRBV18 and TRBJ1-2, with TRBD1 as a possible D gene (6 bases). The germline CDR1 and CDR2 sequences are KGHSH and LQKENI. The CDR3 contains 12 residues. Trimming took off 2 bases at V and 11 bases at J, with 12 bases between the two ends. Using reference TRBV18 and TRBJ1-2 for the parts outside the CDR3, the full variable domain is NAGVMQNPRHLVRRRGQEARLRCSPMKGHSHVYWYRQLPEEGLKFMVYLQKENIIDESGMPKERFSAEFPKEGPSILRIQQVVRGDSAAYFCASSPDRPGYTFGSGTRLTVV.

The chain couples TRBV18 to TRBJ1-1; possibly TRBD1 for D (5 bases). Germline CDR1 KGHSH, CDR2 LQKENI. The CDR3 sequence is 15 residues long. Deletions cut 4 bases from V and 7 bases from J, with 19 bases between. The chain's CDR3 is CASSLSTAPTDEAFF. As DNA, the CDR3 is TGTGCCAGCTCACTATCGACAGCGCCGACAGATGAAGCTTTCTTT.

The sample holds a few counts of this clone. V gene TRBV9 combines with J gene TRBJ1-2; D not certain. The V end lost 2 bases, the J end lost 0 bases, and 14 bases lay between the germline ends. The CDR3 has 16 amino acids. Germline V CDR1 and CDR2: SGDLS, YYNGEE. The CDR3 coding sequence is TGTGCCAGCAGCGTGAGCGTCGGGGAAACTAACTATGGCTACACCTTC. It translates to CASSVSVGETNYGYTF.

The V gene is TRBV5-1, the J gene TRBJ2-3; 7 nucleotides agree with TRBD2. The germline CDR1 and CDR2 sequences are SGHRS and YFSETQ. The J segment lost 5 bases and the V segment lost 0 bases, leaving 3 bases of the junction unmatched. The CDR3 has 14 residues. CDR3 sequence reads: CASSLGTRVDTQYF. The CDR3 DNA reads TGCGCCAGCAGCTTGGGGACTAGAGTAGATACGCAGTATTTT.

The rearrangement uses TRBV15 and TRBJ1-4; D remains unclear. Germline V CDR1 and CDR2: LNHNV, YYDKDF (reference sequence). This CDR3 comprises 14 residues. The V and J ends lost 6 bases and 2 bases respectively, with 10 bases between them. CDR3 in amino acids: CATRETQTNEKLFF. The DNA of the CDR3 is TGTGCCACCAGGGAGACTCAGACTAATGAAAAACTGTTTTTT.